This TCR beta chain was captured in a study of OX40 agonist ivuxolimab in advanced cancers. Context from the whole study: Ivuxolimab was an agonistic, fully human IgG2 monoclonal antibody directed against OX40 (CD134), a costimulatory receptor. Three dose-escalation patients achieved partial responses, one with hepatocellular carcinoma and two with cutaneous melanoma. The monotherapy dose-escalation portion (N of about 57 patients) of the phase I ivuxolimab trial is reported in the paper. Intravenous ivuxolimab was administered to patients every 2 weeks at six dose levels: 0.01, 0.1, 0.3, 1.5, 3 and 10 mg/kg. Among the roughly 50 dose-escalation patients, about 20 had hepatocellular carcinoma, 15 or so melanoma, 9 renal cell carcinoma and 9 head and neck cancer. In the dose-escalation cohort, approximately 82% of patients were male, and the mean age was about 55 years, with a range of about 20 to 79. Patients were allowed to have had prior anti-PD-1, anti-PD-L1 or anti-CTLA-4 therapy, and approximately 40% of the dose-escalation patients had been treated with checkpoint inhibitors. Peripheral TCRbeta sequencing aimed to test whether ivuxolimab altered TCR sequence diversity and caused clonal T-cell expansion. Study-wide findings and limitations: Low levels of normalized T-cell clonal expansion were also seen in some patients who did not respond. The antigen specificity of the clonally expanded peripheral T cells was not determined. Partial responders in the 0.1-3.0 mg/kg groups had among the lowest normalized peripheral clonal expansion, especially among CD8+ T cells. At doses from 0.1 to 3.0 mg/kg, clonal expansion was seen in both CD4+ and CD8+ blood T cells between baseline and week 6. After ivuxolimab, expanded clones were on average more numerous among CD8+ T cells than among CD4+ T cells.

V lost 3 bases and J lost 0 bases; the stretch between them is 10 bases long. Spanning cysteine to phenylalanine, the CDR3 consists of 15 amino acids. Here the CDR3 DNA is all that survives: 45 bases in frame from base 1. Sequences SGHVS (CDR1) and FQNEAQ (CDR2) are obtained from the germline V gene. As regards this clone: The antigen it binds to is not known. Base qualities are missing; no much larger clone stands one base away.

For sequencing of the TCRbeta CDR3 region, genomic DNA was extracted from the sorted cells. The immunoSEQ Assay was used to sequence the TCRbeta CDR3 regions. In TCRdb, the immuneACCESS table is reduced to in-frame sequences with V and J assigned. These tables do not hold every clone; where another copy was compared, an unresolved V gene accounts for under half, and the others remain unexplained. For this sample the table gives about 82,000 clones, of which more than 85% were detected only once. Of the sample, roughly 2% is held by the ten largest clones. Patients with a history of autoimmune disease or receiving systemic immunosuppression were excluded from the trial. In every dose cohort, peripheral blood was drawn for TCR sequencing at baseline, cycle 4 day 1, and cycle 7 day 1. Samples were obtained from an open-label, multicenter, first-in-human phase I dose-escalation trial of ivuxolimab. Adults with locally advanced or metastatic melanoma, renal cell, hepatocellular, or head and neck squamous cell carcinoma were enrolled in the trial. Before TCR sequencing, CD4+ T cells and CD8+ T cells were sorted from peripheral blood as separate populations.

This chain joins TRBV7-8 to TRBJ2-3; the D gene is possibly TRBD1, with 5 bases matching. The specimen comprised CD4+ or CD8+ T cells sorted from blood, sampled in a trial of the OX40 agonist ivuxolimab. This TCR was sampled from an adult with an advanced solid tumor such as melanoma, head and neck, liver or kidney cancer. Read as DNA, the sequence is TGTGCCAGCAGCTTCACCCGACAGAGCACAGATACGCAGTATTTT. Its coded protein is CASSFTRQSTDTQYF. With the rest looked up from the reference TRBV7-8 and TRBJ2-3 genes rather than sequenced, the full variable domain is GAGVSQSPRYKVAKRGQDVALRCDPISGHVSLFWYQQALGQGPEFLTYFQNEAQLDKSGLPSDRFFAERPEGSVSTLKIQRTQQEDSAVYLCASSFTRQSTDTQYFGPGTRLTVL.